This TCR beta chain was profiled in a study of cytomegalovirus exposure and HLA in healthy donors (dated by TCRdb to the late 2010s). As for the study more broadly: According to an earlier analysis of a few hundred of the donors, some 180 million T cells yielded roughly 110 million unique TCR beta sequences and approximately 300 Gb of sequence data. Roughly 300 gigabases of sequencing data and tens of millions of unique TCR sequences were included in an early release covering several hundred HLA-typed donors. Of the approximately 400 genotyped donors, 75% to 85% were placed in the genetic ancestry cluster associated with self-reported Caucasian donors. The aim of the study was to test whether cataloging public T cell receptors could identify signatures of past pathogen exposure. The T cell repertoires of some 700 subjects were profiled by immunosequencing and related to cytomegalovirus serostatus. In addition to the first cohort of 666 subjects, a separate validation cohort of 120 different subjects was used. High-throughput TCR immunosequencing, statistical association of individual TCRs with disease status, and machine learning were combined to predict cytomegalovirus infection status. In a later analysis, previously published TCR beta repertoires from 670 or so donors were re-analyzed and high-resolution HLA genotyping was added so that TCR occurrence patterns could be studied. The later analysis used no new phenotypic data to find candidate immune exposures, relying instead on TCR beta sequences and their occurrence across donors. An earlier analysis of around 640 of the donors used high-throughput TCR beta sequencing to judge whether each TCR beta V gene segment behaved as functional or pseudogenic. Donor age, sex, ethnicity and CMV serostatus were collected together with the repertoire data. A later genetic analysis took genome-wide SNP genotypes for about 60% of the roughly 670 donors and used that subset as a discovery cohort. Every discovery cohort repertoire had been produced on one sequencing platform. HLA typing covered class I and class II loci at four-digit resolution. The number of typed donors differed by locus: roughly 629-640 for A, B, C, DRB1 and DQB1; approximately 520 for DQA1; roughly 600 for DPA1; and around 470 for DPB1. Five DR-DQ haplotypes were handled as single units for association and clustering, since linkage in the cohort was strong. On average, roughly 240,000 unique TCR beta nucleotide sequences were sequenced per donor among some 430 genotyped donors of the cohort, with around 19% of those sequences being non-productive.

The full study reports these points: HLA typing was unavailable for some donors at each locus, so association tests used only the typed subset. According to the authors, the approach could potentially be generalized to other disease states and immunological phenotypes. The study listed 164 TCR beta chains as associated with cytomegalovirus. Linkage disequilibrium might explain the correlated functional status among segregating V segments, but an unknown experimental factor could not be excluded. In vitro tests confirmed that a few of the cytomegalovirus-associated TCR beta chains recognize cytomegalovirus antigens. In a later analysis, HLA-associated TCR beta chains were found to be more clonally expanded and to have lower generation probabilities than equally common non-associated chains. Across donors, most TCR sequences were observed very rarely, whereas some public TCRs were present in many individuals. Compared with the roughly 670-donor mean, donors in an Asian-associated ancestry cluster had fewer N-insertions in productive TCRs, according to a later genetic analysis. Broadly in line with IMGT annotations, most TCR beta V segments showed up in productive rearrangements about 90% or about 30% of the time in an earlier analysis of 450 to 600 of the donors. Cytomegalovirus status was reported to be diagnosed by the classifier with high specificity and sensitivity in both the original and validation cohorts. Immune exposure information for the cohort was limited to CMV serostatus. Specific HLA alleles were associated with more than 15,000 TCR beta sequences at a false discovery rate of 0.05 in a later analysis. Several of the top co-occurrence clusters appeared to be linked to parvovirus B19, influenza, CMV and Epstein-Barr virus, according to a later analysis. The 87-base-pair reads could not distinguish some IMGT-functional V segments, including TRBV6-2 and TRBV6-3, so those segments were excluded. The cohort was sequenced for TCR beta chains only, and without alpha or paired-chain data the features that could be detected were limited. Strong co-occurrence of HLA alleles, especially DR and DQ, made assigning TCR associations to individual alleles difficult. A later analysis found that most CMV-associated TCR beta chains appeared HLA-restricted, with HLA associations seemingly driven largely by CMV exposure. V-gene and J-gene trimming of TCR beta chains was associated with a missense DCLRE1C variant in a later genetic analysis, and the association was replicated in an independent cohort. A group of highly shared sequence variants was considered likely to be a technical artifact of the sequencing pipeline. A further reported finding was that TCR beta sequences accurately predicted the HLA-A and HLA-B alleles for most subjects in the first cohort. In a later analysis, TCR association rates were found to vary across HLA loci, with the most associated TCRs seen for DRB1 alleles and the fewest for HLA-C alleles. The presence/absence analyses assumed that sequencing depth was roughly uniform across donors, and that assumption may not be true. Because counts were too low, about 15 rarely observed V segments, including chromosome 9 orphons, were left out of the earlier analysis of some 640 of the donors.

Library prep was done by the immunoSEQ multiplex PCR assay. For the multiplex PCR, a mixture combining 60 forward primers for TCR Vbeta segments and 13 reverse primers for TCR Jbeta segments was used. The CDR3 region of rearranged TCR beta genes was amplified from genomic DNA with a multiplex PCR assay. The amplified TCR beta libraries were sequenced on the Illumina HiSeq System as 87-base-pair reads. In the paper's pipeline: A later analysis tallied 70 million to 100 million unique TCR beta chains across the 666 repertoires, and about 12 million of those chains were shared by two or more donors. Raw reads were error-corrected and collapsed into unique sequences with a nearest-neighbor algorithm that merged closely related sequences to remove PCR and sequencing errors. V, D and J gene segments were assigned by aligning CDR3 sequences to IMGT reference sequences. Each retained sequence needed at least a six-nucleotide match to both a V gene segment and a J gene segment. Rearrangements were called productive when the CDR3 lacked stop codons and stayed in frame with V and J; all others were non-productive. Following IMGT convention, CDR3 was defined as the stretch from the second conserved V-encoded cysteine to the conserved J-encoded phenylalanine. The earlier analysis of a few hundred of the donors excluded sequences that lacked an unambiguous match to a single V gene segment. An earlier analysis of fewer than 750 of the donors classified V segments as functional when productive rearrangements were above 56.7% and as segregating when the standard deviation between donors was above 5%. A statistical classification framework was developed to diagnose cytomegalovirus status using the catalog of TCR beta chain sequences. V and J gene assignment, in a later analysis, came from comparing TCR nucleotide sequences with IMGT/GENE-DB human TR gene sequences. A later analysis assigned CDR3 sequences and most-parsimonious VDJ recombination scenarios with the TCRdist pipeline. In a later analysis, each TCR beta chain was defined by its CDR3 amino acid sequence together with its V-gene family, and reads without a unique V-gene family were excluded. A later analysis removed 500 to 600 highly shared, low-generation-probability nucleotide sequences to deal with suspected cross-contamination and a sequencing artifact. For each public chain, a later analysis derived a clonal expansion index from normalized ranks of inferred template counts within each repertoire. A later analysis computed generation probabilities with a VDJ recombination model fitted to out-of-frame rearrangements, and checked the results against IGoR. A later analysis scored TCR-TCR, TCR-HLA and TCR-CMV co-occurrence with hypergeometric tests, applying a repertoire-size bias correction to TCR pairs. False discovery rates were estimated in a later analysis by permuting HLA or CMV assignments 20 times. In a later analysis, co-occurring TCRs were grouped with DBSCAN, and TCRdist sequence similarity was added when clustering was performed within HLA-allele-positive subsets. Co-occurrence clustering excluded repertoires with fewer than 30,000 or more than 120,000 public chains, plus five with anomalous nucleotide sharing. Drawn from immuneACCESS, this table holds only the in-frame rearrangements with V and J called that TCRdb kept. Clones are partly lost; checked studies trace under half to an unresolved V gene and leave the rest unexplained. V and J calls plus clone size are reproduced from that table; the DNA served to infer D and trimming. The sample table shows 65,000 to 85,000 clones, and roughly two thirds are seen once. In total, the top ten clones hold less than 15% of the sample.

V is trimmed back by 5 bases and J by 2 bases, and the junction contains 6 bases that no gene match accounts for. The CDR1 and CDR2 encoded by the germline V gene (reference sequence) are SEHNR and FQNEAQ. The CDR3 runs 16 amino acids, cysteine and phenylalanine included. Just CDR3 DNA is preserved here, 48 bases in frame from base 1. Concerning this clone: Its antigen is unknown. The input lacks base qualities; no much larger clone sits a single base away.

The cohort was made up of 650 to 700 healthy bone marrow donors. At the time of sampling, every cohort member was nominally healthy, though immune exposures that went unrecorded were likely present. The donor tested CMV seropositive and was one of the 289 seropositive cohort members. A peripheral blood sample was provided by each donor, and peripheral blood mononuclear cells were used for TCR beta sequencing. Genomic DNA was extracted from the blood cell samples with the Qiagen DNeasy Blood Extraction Kit. The clonotype originates from a male donor in good health and CMV-seropositive. Sequencing used PBMCs. The chain employs TRBV7-9 and TRBJ1-5; TRBD1 agrees with 10 junctional bases. CDR3 loop: CASSPGTGVGNQPQHF. The DNA reads TGTGCCAGCAGCCCTGGGACAGGGGTGGGCAATCAGCCCCAGCATTTT.